These T cell receptor beta chains were read from a single sample in a study of T cells in Graves' hyperthyroidism and ophthalmopathy. MiXCR, run by TCRdb on the multiplex PCR reads, gives a single entry per CDR3 protein. Of 340,000 or so distinct CDR3 sequences in the sample, roughly 15% were seen once. Input material: blood. The receptors originated from a man aged 25-45 years with Graves' hyperthyroidism. Each CDR3 is given with its conserved first and last residue. A D gene is named only where the DNA matches it firmly. The listing skips clone size in some rows; elsewhere it reads once, few, many or a size class.

D: NA; V: TRBV5-6; size: NA; J: TRBJ2-7; DNA: TGTGCCAGCAGCTGGGGAAGGATGTCCGAGCAGTACTTC; CDR3: CASSWGRMSEQYF
D: NA; V: TRBV24-1; size: many; J: TRBJ1-1; DNA: TGTGCCACCAGCTCCAACACTGAAGCTTTCTTT; CDR3: CATSSNTEAFF
D: NA; V: TRBV12-3/TRBV12-4; size: few; J: TRBJ2-1; DNA: TGTGCCAGCAGTTCGCGTCCATCCGGTACAATGAGCAGTTCGGAGCAGTTCTTC; CDR3: CASSSRPSGTMSSSEQFF
D: NA; V: TRBV28; size: NA; J: TRBJ2-1; DNA: TGTGCCAGCCTCTTTCTCAATGAGCAGTTCTTC; CDR3: CASLFLNEQFF
D: NA; V: TRBV7-2; size: many; J: TRBJ2-1; DNA: TGTGCCAGCAGCCCCCGGGCCTACTACAATGAGCAGTTCTTC; CDR3: CASSPRAYYNEQFF
D: TRBD2; V: TRBV7-8; size: NA; J: TRBJ2-1; DNA: TGTGCCAGCAGCTTATCTGGACTAGCGGGAGGGCCGGGTGAGCAGTTCTTC; CDR3: CASSLSGLAGGPGEQFF
D: NA; V: TRBV18; size: NA; J: TRBJ1-1; DNA: TGTGCCAGCTCACCAGCGATAAACGCTGAAGCTTTCTTT; CDR3: CASSPAINAEAFF
D: NA; V: TRBV4-2; size: NA; J: TRBJ1-1; DNA: TGTGCCAGCAGCCAAGTCGGCGCTGAAGCTTTCTTT; CDR3: CASSQVGAEAFF
D: NA; V: TRBV4-1; size: NA; J: TRBJ1-1; DNA: TGCGCCAGCAGCCAATGGGAGATGAACACTGAAGCTTTCTTT; CDR3: CASSQWEMNTEAFF
D: NA; V: TRBV20-1; size: few; J: TRBJ2-2; DNA: TGCAGTGCTCCCCGGGCAGCTAACACCGGGGAGCTGTTTTTT; CDR3: CSAPRAANTGELFF
D: TRBD1; V: TRBV28; size: many; J: TRBJ1-2; DNA: TGTGCCAGCAGTTTAAGTGACAGGGGGCGTAACTATGGCTACACCTTC; CDR3: CASSLSDRGRNYGYTF
D: TRBD2; V: TRBV20-1; size: few; J: TRBJ2-3; DNA: TGCAGTGCTCGGACTAGCGGGAGGGGAGATACGCAGTATTTT; CDR3: CSARTSGRGDTQYF
D: TRBD1; V: TRBV7-9; size: few; J: TRBJ2-7; DNA: TGTGCCAGCAGCCCAATTCCGGGACAGGGGGCCCACCACGAGCAGTACTTC; CDR3: CASSPIPGQGAHHEQYF
D: NA; V: TRBV3-1; size: many; J: TRBJ1-2; DNA: TGTGCCAGCAAAGGGGTGCAGTACTATGGCTACACCTTC; CDR3: CASKGVQYYGYTF
D: TRBD1; V: TRBV20-1; size: NA; J: TRBJ1-2; DNA: TGCAGTGCTAGACCCGTTGACAGGGGATTTGGAGATGGCTACACCTTC; CDR3: CSARPVDRGFGDGYTF
D: NA; V: TRBV6-1; size: few; J: TRBJ1-1; DNA: TGTGCCAGCAGCACCGACCGGTGGGCTTTCTTT; CDR3: CASSTDRWAFF
D: TRBD2; V: TRBV13; size: many; J: TRBJ2-7; DNA: TGTGCCAGCAGCTTAGGCGGGACTAGCGGATCGTCCGAGCAGTACTTC; CDR3: CASSLGGTSGSSEQYF
D: NA; V: TRBV7-3; size: few; J: TRBJ1-1; DNA: TGTGCCAGCAGCCTAGCGGCCGACACTGAAGCTTTCTTT; CDR3: CASSLAADTEAFF
D: TRBD2; V: TRBV18; size: many; J: TRBJ2-1; DNA: TGTGCCAGCTCACCTCTAGCGGGAGCCTCCTACAATGAGCAGTTCTTC; CDR3: CASSPLAGASYNEQFF
D: NA; V: TRBV12-3/TRBV12-4; size: NA; J: TRBJ2-2; DNA: TGTGCCAGCAGTGAGGGAGTGAACACCGGGGAGCTGTTTTTT; CDR3: CASSEGVNTGELFF
D: TRBD1; V: TRBV29-1; size: NA; J: TRBJ1-3; DNA: TGCAGCGTGGGGACAGTAGGCACTGGAAACACCATATATTTT; CDR3: CSVGTVGTGNTIYF
D: NA; V: TRBV10-3; size: NA; J: TRBJ2-7; DNA: TGTGCCATCAGTGAGTCGGGAGGGGGCTACGAGCAGTACTTC; CDR3: CAISESGGGYEQYF
D: TRBD2; V: TRBV4-1; size: few; J: TRBJ2-5; DNA: TGCGCCAGCAGCCAAGTTGGGGCTAGCGGGAGTGGGACGGAGACCCAGTACTTC; CDR3: CASSQVGASGSGTETQYF
D: TRBD1; V: TRBV29-1; size: few; J: TRBJ2-7; DNA: TGCAGCGTTGAGACAGGGGAAGACTCCTACGAGCAGTACTTC; CDR3: CSVETGEDSYEQYF
D: NA; V: TRBV9; size: NA; J: TRBJ2-2; DNA: TGTGCCAGCAGCGTAGGCGTCAACACCGGGGAGCTGTTTTTT; CDR3: CASSVGVNTGELFF
D: TRBD2; V: TRBV5-1; size: many; J: TRBJ2-7; DNA: TGCGCCAGCAGCCTGACTAGCCTCACCTCCTACGAGCAGTACTTC; CDR3: CASSLTSLTSYEQYF
D: NA; V: TRBV7-2; size: many; J: TRBJ2-7; DNA: TGTGCCAGCAGCTCTCAGGGGGGCAACTACGAGCAGTACTTC; CDR3: CASSSQGGNYEQYF
D: TRBD2; V: TRBV20-1; size: many; J: TRBJ2-5; DNA: TGCAGTGCTACGGGAGCGGGAGGGCCAGAGACCCAGTACTTC; CDR3: CSATGAGGPETQYF
D: NA; V: TRBV27; size: NA; J: TRBJ2-5; DNA: TGTGCCAGCAGCCGTCGACCGGGCAGTTTGGAGACCCAGTACTTC; CDR3: CASSRRPGSLETQYF
D: NA; V: TRBV11-2; size: many; J: TRBJ1-2; DNA: TGTGCCAGCAGCCGAGGGCAGGGAGCGTATGGCTACACCTTC; CDR3: CASSRGQGAYGYTF
D: TRBD2; V: TRBV7-8; size: NA; J: TRBJ2-1; DNA: TGTGCCAGCAGCGGCGGACTAGCGAGGGGCAATGAGCAGTTCTTC; CDR3: CASSGGLARGNEQFF
D: NA; V: TRBV29-1; size: NA; J: TRBJ1-5; DNA: TGCAGCGTTGGATCTATCGGTGAGCCCCAGCATTTT; CDR3: CSVGSIGEPQHF
D: NA; V: TRBV6-1; size: NA; J: TRBJ1-5; DNA: TGTGCCAGCAGTGAACTAGCGGGAGCAGATACGCAGCATTTT; CDR3: CASSELAGADTQHF
D: NA; V: TRBV10-3; size: many; J: TRBJ2-2; DNA: TGTGCCACTTCGGGAGGGGGCCGGGGTACCGGGGAGCTGTTTTTT; CDR3: CATSGGGRGTGELFF
D: NA; V: TRBV2; size: many; J: TRBJ1-5; DNA: TGTGCCAGCAGTCCGCAACGAAATAGCAATCAGCCCCAGCATTTT; CDR3: CASSPQRNSNQPQHF
D: NA; V: TRBV5-1; size: many; J: TRBJ2-1; DNA: TGCGCCAGCAGCGAACCCCGGGACGCTGCCTACAATGAGCAGTTCTTC; CDR3: CASSEPRDAAYNEQFF
D: NA; V: TRBV6-1; size: many; J: TRBJ2-5; DNA: TGTGCCAGCAGACCCCCAGGGGTTGGAGAGACCCAGTACTTC; CDR3: CASRPPGVGETQYF
D: NA; V: TRBV6-6; size: many; J: TRBJ2-3; DNA: TGTGCCAGCAGTTACCCCGGAATGTCCACAGATACGCAGTATTTT; CDR3: CASSYPGMSTDTQYF
D: NA; V: TRBV7-2; size: many; J: TRBJ2-1; DNA: TGTGCCAGCAGATCACAGGGTAATCGAGGTGAGCAGTTCTTC; CDR3: CASRSQGNRGEQFF
D: NA; V: TRBV10-2; size: NA; J: TRBJ2-1; DNA: TGCGCCAGCAGGGAGAGGGAGGGGGCTAGCGTACTCAGCTCCTACAATGAGCAGTTCTTC; CDR3: CASREREGASVLSSYNEQFF
D: NA; V: TRBV12-3/TRBV12-4; size: many; J: TRBJ1-6; DNA: TGTGCCAGCAGGGGTGAGGAACCCCTCCACTTT; CDR3: CASRGEEPLHF
D: TRBD1; V: TRBV10-3; size: few; J: TRBJ1-2; DNA: TGTGCCATCGGACAGGGTGATGGCTACACCTTC; CDR3: CAIGQGDGYTF
D: NA; V: TRBV12-3/TRBV12-4; size: many; J: TRBJ2-5; DNA: TGTGCCAGCAGTCTCGTAGGGGAAATGTACCAAGAGACCCAGTACTTC; CDR3: CASSLVGEMYQETQYF
D: NA; V: TRBV10-3; size: many; J: TRBJ1-5; DNA: TGTGCCATCAGTGATGGACTTCCTAGCAATCAGCCCCAGCATTTT; CDR3: CAISDGLPSNQPQHF
D: NA; V: TRBV27; size: NA; J: TRBJ1-1; DNA: TGTGCCAGCAGTTACCGACTCGGCACTGAAGCTTTCTTT; CDR3: CASSYRLGTEAFF
D: NA; V: TRBV12-5; size: many; J: TRBJ1-6; DNA: TGTGCTAGTGGTTTGGACAATAATTCACCCCTCCACTTT; CDR3: CASGLDNNSPLHF
D: TRBD2; V: TRBV20-1; size: many; J: TRBJ2-1; DNA: TGCAGTGCTAGTCCCGTGACTAGCAGCTACAATGAGCAGTTCTTC; CDR3: CSASPVTSSYNEQFF
D: TRBD2; V: TRBV5-1; size: few; J: TRBJ2-3; DNA: TGCGCCAGCAGCCGCGGGACTAGCGGGGAAGATACGCAGTATTTT; CDR3: CASSRGTSGEDTQYF
D: NA; V: TRBV15; size: many; J: TRBJ2-3; DNA: TGTGCCACCGGTACAGGGGCGCGGGGAGATACGCAGTATTTT; CDR3: CATGTGARGDTQYF
D: TRBD1; V: TRBV24-1; size: many; J: TRBJ2-1; DNA: TGTGCCACCAGTGATTTCGGACAGGGCTCCTACAATGAGCAGTTCTTC; CDR3: CATSDFGQGSYNEQFF
D: TRBD1; V: TRBV27; size: NA; J: TRBJ2-3; DNA: TGTGCCAGCGGGACAGCCGATACAGATACGCAGTATTTT; CDR3: CASGTADTDTQYF
D: TRBD1; V: TRBV7-2; size: NA; J: TRBJ2-1; DNA: TGTGCCAGCAGCTTTGGGGGACAGGGAGGCGTTGAGCAGTTCTTC; CDR3: CASSFGGQGGVEQFF
D: NA; V: TRBV18; size: many; J: TRBJ1-1; DNA: TGTGCCAGCTCACCCGACAGGACCGGTGAAGCTTTCTTT; CDR3: CASSPDRTGEAFF